These 13 T cell receptor beta chains were sequenced from one sample in a study of blood T cells in healthy people across ages. A second PCR, run for roughly 7 to 11 cycles, used a sample-barcoded 5' primer plus a J-beta primer mix. TCRdb analysed the 5' RACE reads with MiXCR anew, one entry per CDR3 protein. The table lists about 680,000 distinct CDR3 sequences, roughly 49% of them singletons, with under 35% in the top ten. Sequenced sample: blood. The receptor set was obtained from a woman in her fifties or sixties in good health.

This clonotype was seen once. It may be a read error: a sequence one base away is much more abundant. The chain combines TRBV7-2 with TRBJ1-1; a possible D gene is TRBD1 (6 bases). The V end was cut by 2 bases, the J end by 9 bases, with 16 bases between. The CDR3 runs to 14 residues. Looked up from germline, CDR1 is SGHTA and CDR2 is FQGNSA. In nucleotides, the CDR3 is TGTGCCAGCAGCTTAAGAAAGGGGGTCTCTAAAGCTTTCTTT. It is translated as CASSLRKGVSKAFF.

The genes are TRBV7-2 and TRBJ1-6; D gene uncertain. Looked up from germline, CDR1 is SGHTA and CDR2 is FQGNSA. The germline V and J ends were trimmed by 1 base and 18 bases, with 16 bases remaining between them. The CDR3 runs 13 residues. CDR3 sequence (DNA): TGTGCCAGCAGCTTAGACTTTAGGACTACCCCCCACTTT. It yields the protein CASSLDFRTTPHF.

This sequence joins TRBV28 and TRBJ2-3; no clear D gene. CDR3 length: 14 residues. The V end was cut by 4 bases, the J end by 5 bases, with 13 bases between. Germline values: CDR1 MDHEN, CDR2 SYDVKM. This CDR3 is CASSSPSSVDTQYF. The CDR3 DNA sequence: TGTGCCAGCAGTTCCCCATCCTCCGTAGATACGCAGTATTTT.

CDR3: CASGQGGRRWGYTF. CDR3 DNA: TGTGCCAGCGGCCAGGGAGGAAGGAGATGGGGCTACACCTTC. V is TRBV6-2 or TRBV6-3 and J is TRBJ1-2, with D perhaps TRBD1 (5 bases). This CDR3 is built from 14 residues. Trimming stripped 8 bases from V and 8 bases from J, with 21 bases between. Germline lookup yields CDR1 MNHEY and CDR2 SVGEGT.

The genes are TRBV2 and TRBJ1-1; D gene ambiguous. Trimming pared 2 bases from V and 1 base from J, leaving 11 bases between. This CDR3 region has 15 residues. Germline-derived CDR1 and CDR2 are SNHLY and FYNNEI. The CDR3, as DNA: TGTGCCAGCAGTGAAAGGGAGGGAGGGAACACTGAAGCTTTCTTT. Its translation: CASSEREGGNTEAFF.

This clonotype showed up just a few times. The chain links TRBV29-1 to TRBJ1-2; D gene ambiguous. This CDR3 region has 13 residues. The germline V gene encodes CDR1 SQVTM and CDR2 ANQGSEA. Trimming left V 6 bases short and J 5 bases short, with 16 bases between. In nucleotides, the CDR3 is TGCAGCGTCCACCTCGAATGGGGTTATGGCTACACCTTC. It yields the protein CSVHLEWGYGYTF.

The chain is built from TRBV2 and TRBJ1-6, with D perhaps TRBD1 (5 bases). Trimming stripped 11 bases from V and 10 bases from J, with 24 bases between. The CDR3 is 15 amino acids. CDR1 is SNHLY, CDR2 FYNNEI, per germline. The CDR3 reads CAGHRGVTANSPLHF. In DNA form, the CDR3 reads TGTGCCGGCCACCGCGGGGTGACAGCGAACTCACCCCTCCACTTT. Combining the CDR3 with reference TRBV2 and TRBJ1-6 gives the whole variable domain EPEVTQTPSHQVTQMGQEVILRCVPISNHLYFYWYRQILGQKVEFLVSFYNNEISEKSEIFDDQFSVERPDGSNFTLKIRSTKLEDSAMYFCAGHRGVTANSPLHFGNGTRLTVT.

On this clonotype itself: An end of the junction differs from the germline gene, which may be a read error. The gene calls are TRBV11-2 and TRBJ1-4; D is possibly TRBD1 (5 bases). CDR3 length equals 15 residues. CDR1 is SGHAT, CDR2 FQNNGV, per germline. The chain's CDR3 is CASSTAGLPNGKLFF. CDR3 nucleotides: TGTGCCAGCAGCACAGCGGGACTCCCCAATGGAAAACTGTTTTTT.

The chain links TRBV9 to TRBJ2-5, with D possibly being TRBD2 (7 bases). Trimming stripped 3 bases from V and 6 bases from J, with 15 bases between. This CDR3 region has 14 residues. Germline V gives CDR1 SGDLS, CDR2 YYNGEE. The CDR3: CASSGVQGLKTQYF. As DNA, the CDR3 is TGTGCCAGCAGCGGGGTACAGGGACTAAAGACCCAGTACTTC.

The V gene is TRBV20-1, the J gene TRBJ2-7, with TRBD1 as a possible D gene (5 bases). V lost 4 bases and J 7 bases, leaving 11 bases between the germline ends. Per germline, CDR1 DFQATT and CDR2 SNEGSKA (reference sequence). CDR3 size: 11 residues. The CDR3 DNA is TGCAGTGCTAAAAAACAGGATGAGCAGTACTTC. It codes for CSAKKQDEQYF.

This clonotype has only a few counts. This chain joins TRBV15 and TRBJ1-2; D gene uncertain. The V end lost 1 base, the J end lost 3 bases, and 9 bases lay between the germline ends. Looked up from germline, CDR1 is LNHNV and CDR2 is YYDKDF (reference sequence). The CDR3 covers 14 residues. The CDR3 spells CATSRGGLDYGYTF. In DNA form, the CDR3 reads TGTGCCACCAGCAGAGGGGGATTAGACTATGGCTACACCTTC.

This clonotype was picked up many times. One junction end disagrees with the germline gene, perhaps due to a read error. The V call is TRBV4-3, the J call TRBJ2-7; either TRBD1 or TRBD2 may supply D (5 bases each). Per germline, CDR1 LGHNA and CDR2 YSLEER. The CDR3 is made up of 15 amino acids. The CDR3 bases are TGCGCCAGCAGTCAAGGGACGGGTAGCTCCTACGAGCAGTACTTC. Translating gives CASSQGTGSSYEQYF.

This clonotype has a handful of counts. This chain uses TRBV11-2 with TRBJ2-5, with TRBD1 matching 7 bases. V trimming: 8 bases; J trimming: 4 bases; junction bases outside the gene matches: 7. CDR1 and CDR2 (germline): SGHAT, FQNNGV. The CDR3 extends over 13 amino acids. The CDR3 region has the DNA TGTGCCAGCGGCACAGGGGTGGGAGAGACCCAGTACTTC. It yields the protein CASGTGVGETQYF.